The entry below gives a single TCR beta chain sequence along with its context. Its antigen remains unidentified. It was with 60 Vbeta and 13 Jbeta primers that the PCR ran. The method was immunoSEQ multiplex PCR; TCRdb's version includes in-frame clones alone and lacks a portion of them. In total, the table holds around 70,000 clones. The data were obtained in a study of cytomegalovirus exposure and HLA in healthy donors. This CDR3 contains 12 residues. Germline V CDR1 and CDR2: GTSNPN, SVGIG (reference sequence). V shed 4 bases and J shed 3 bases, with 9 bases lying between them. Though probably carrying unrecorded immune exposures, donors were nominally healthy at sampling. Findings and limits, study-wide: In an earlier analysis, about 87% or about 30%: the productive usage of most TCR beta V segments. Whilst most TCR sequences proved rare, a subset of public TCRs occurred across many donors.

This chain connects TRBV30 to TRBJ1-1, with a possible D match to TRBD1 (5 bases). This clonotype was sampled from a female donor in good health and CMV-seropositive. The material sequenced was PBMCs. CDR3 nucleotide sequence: TGTGCCTGGACTGGGGGGGACACTGAAGCTTTCTTT. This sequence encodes CAWTGGDTEAFF.